This TCR beta chain was profiled in a study of blood T cell repertoires in COVID-19. The overall study: There were acute and convalescent COVID-19 samples, and they came from the United States, Italy and Spain. PBMCs, B-cell-depleted T cells, or T cells provided the cDNA or gDNA that made up the material.

This clone came up a few times. How the authors handled the data: Nucleated cell number was recorded as an estimate derived from reference gene primer amplification. Generated by immunoSEQ multiplex PCR, the TCRdb table keeps only in-frame clones and is missing some. That table supplies the V and J calls and clone size; D and trimming were determined from the DNA. This sample carries tens of thousands of clones, about 70% of them seen once, and the ten largest clones take 50% to 55%. Sequencing input: peripheral blood. This TCR came from a woman older than 75 with acute or convalescent COVID-19.

DNA for the CDR3: TGTGCCAGCAGCACGACTAGCGGGAGTTCCGAGCAGTACTTC. Translation: CASSTTSGSSEQYF. This sequence joins TRBV5-4 and TRBJ2-7; TRBD2 matches 12 bases. Germline CDR1 SGHNT, CDR2 YYREEE (reference sequence). Trimming cost V 4 bases and J 6 bases; bases outside gene matches: 5. This CDR3 is 14 amino acids long. The complete variable domain, with remaining parts taken from reference TRBV5-4 and TRBJ2-7, reads ETGVTQSPTHLIKTRGQQVTLRCSSQSGHNTVSWYQQALGQGPQFIFQYYREEENGRGNFPPRFSGLQFPNYSSELNVNALELDDSALYLCASSTTSGSSEQYFGPGTRLTVT.